Listed below are T cell receptor beta chains from one sample, sequenced in a study of blood T cells in healthy people across ages. TCRdb redid the calling of the 5' RACE reads with MiXCR, one entry per CDR3 protein. The sample includes over a million distinct CDR3 sequences, around 45% seen only once; the top ten take under 20%. Sequencing was done on a sample of blood. The receptor source for this set is a woman aged 60-75 years in good health. The CDR3 runs from the conserved cysteine through the conserved F or W. The order of the fields is D gene, J gene, clone size, V gene, CDR3 protein, CDR3 DNA. D genes are given only for firm matches. Not all rows give a size; the values are once, few, many and, for expanded clones, a class.

D gene: TRBD1
J gene: TRBJ1-2
clone size: few
V gene: TRBV5-1
CDR3 protein: CASQDREGYTF
CDR3 DNA: TGCGCCAGCCAGGACAGGGAAGGCTACACCTTC

D gene: .
J gene: TRBJ2-7
clone size: .
V gene: TRBV10-3
CDR3 protein: CAISTGETYEQYF
CDR3 DNA: TGTGCCATCAGTACGGGAGAGACCTACGAGCAGTACTTC

D gene: TRBD2
J gene: TRBJ2-7
clone size: once
V gene: TRBV12-3/TRBV12-4
CDR3 protein: CAGSLPPGLAGGTPYEQYF
CDR3 DNA: TGTGCCGGCAGCCTCCCGCCGGGACTAGCGGGAGGAACCCCCTACGAGCAGTACTTC

D gene: TRBD1
J gene: TRBJ2-5
clone size: .
V gene: TRBV29-1
CDR3 protein: CSIEDRVVGETQYF
CDR3 DNA: TGCAGCATCGAAGACAGGGTGGTGGGGGAGACCCAGTACTTC

D gene: TRBD2
J gene: TRBJ2-7
clone size: .
V gene: TRBV15
CDR3 protein: CATSTGTSGMETRYF
CDR3 DNA: TGTGCCACCAGCACCGGGACTAGCGGGATGGAGACCCGGTACTTC

D gene: .
J gene: TRBJ1-1
clone size: .
V gene: TRBV27
CDR3 protein: CASSLWAGENTEAFF
CDR3 DNA: TGTGCCAGCAGTTTATGGGCAGGGGAAAACACTGAAGCTTTCTTT

D gene: .
J gene: TRBJ2-4
clone size: .
V gene: TRBV5-1
CDR3 protein: CASSSLGRNSEPYF
CDR3 DNA: TGCGCCAGCAGCTCCCTAGGGAGGAATTCCGAGCCGTACTTC

D gene: .
J gene: TRBJ1-5
clone size: .
V gene: TRBV4-2
CDR3 protein: CASSQAGIRVSQPQHF
CDR3 DNA: TGTGCCAGCAGTCAAGCGGGGATCAGGGTATCCCAGCCCCAGCATTTT

D gene: .
J gene: TRBJ2-2
clone size: few
V gene: TRBV12-3/TRBV12-4
CDR3 protein: CASSLVYTGELFF
CDR3 DNA: TGTGCCAGCAGTTTAGTGTATACCGGGGAGCTGTTTTTT

D gene: .
J gene: TRBJ2-1
clone size: .
V gene: TRBV10-1
CDR3 protein: CASSAGTGRIAGGLRLYNEQFF
CDR3 DNA: TGCGCCAGCAGTGCCGGGACAGGGCGAATAGCGGGAGGCCTGAGGTTGTACAATGAGCAGTTCTTC

D gene: TRBD2
J gene: TRBJ2-7
clone size: .
V gene: TRBV5-1
CDR3 protein: CASSPAGGRGAEQYF
CDR3 DNA: TGCGCCAGCAGCCCAGCGGGAGGTAGGGGAGCCGAGCAGTACTTC

D gene: TRBD1
J gene: TRBJ1-2
clone size: .
V gene: TRBV12-5
CDR3 protein: CASGHGTGPHGYTF
CDR3 DNA: TGTGCTAGTGGGCACGGGACAGGGCCTCATGGCTACACCTTC

D gene: TRBD1
J gene: TRBJ1-4
clone size: few
V gene: TRBV11-2
CDR3 protein: CASSRDRTKKLFF
CDR3 DNA: TGTGCCAGCAGCCGGGACAGAACTAAAAAACTGTTTTTT

D gene: TRBD1
J gene: TRBJ1-1
clone size: .
V gene: TRBV29-1
CDR3 protein: CSVVPFRGQGSTEAFF
CDR3 DNA: TGCAGCGTTGTTCCCTTTAGGGGACAGGGGAGCACTGAAGCTTTCTTT

D gene: .
J gene: TRBJ2-1
clone size: .
V gene: TRBV21-1
CDR3 protein: CASSPGGDRGATLANNEQFF
CDR3 DNA: TGTGCCAGCAGCCCAGGGGGCGACAGGGGCGCCACACTCGCTAACAATGAGCAGTTCTTC

D gene: TRBD2
J gene: TRBJ2-1
clone size: few
V gene: TRBV27
CDR3 protein: CASSLRREGNEQFF
CDR3 DNA: TGTGCCAGCAGTTTAAGGCGGGAGGGCAATGAGCAGTTCTTC

D gene: TRBD2
J gene: TRBJ2-7
clone size: few
V gene: TRBV11-2
CDR3 protein: CASSPQVGTSGSYEQYF
CDR3 DNA: TGTGCCAGCAGCCCACAGGTCGGTACTAGCGGGAGTTACGAGCAGTACTTC

D gene: TRBD1
J gene: TRBJ2-7
clone size: .
V gene: TRBV6-5
CDR3 protein: CASSYSTGGKSYEQYF
CDR3 DNA: TGTGCCAGCAGTTACTCGACAGGGGGCAAATCCTACGAGCAGTACTTC

D gene: TRBD2
J gene: TRBJ2-7
clone size: few
V gene: TRBV27
CDR3 protein: CASGRARYEQYF
CDR3 DNA: TGTGCCAGCGGGAGGGCGCGCTACGAGCAGTACTTC

D gene: .
J gene: TRBJ2-7
clone size: .
V gene: TRBV6-1
CDR3 protein: CASSDSLNPSYEQYF
CDR3 DNA: TGTGCCAGCAGTGATAGCCTCAACCCCTCCTACGAGCAGTACTTC

D gene: .
J gene: TRBJ2-3
clone size: few
V gene: TRBV10-3
CDR3 protein: CAIMGDSRSQYF
CDR3 DNA: TGTGCCATCATGGGAGACTCTAGGTCGCAGTATTTT

D gene: .
J gene: TRBJ1-4
clone size: .
V gene: TRBV7-9
CDR3 protein: CASNRGSNEKLFF
CDR3 DNA: TGTGCCAGCAACCGGGGCAGCAATGAAAAACTGTTTTTT

D gene: TRBD2
J gene: TRBJ2-5
clone size: few
V gene: TRBV11-2
CDR3 protein: CASSRTSGREETQYF
CDR3 DNA: TGTGCCAGCAGCCGGACTAGCGGGAGGGAAGAGACCCAGTACTTC

D gene: TRBD2
J gene: TRBJ2-1
clone size: .
V gene: TRBV20-1
CDR3 protein: CSLGKGRAGNEQFF
CDR3 DNA: TGCAGCCTGGGGAAAGGGAGGGCCGGCAATGAGCAGTTCTTC

D gene: TRBD1
J gene: TRBJ1-2
clone size: .
V gene: TRBV27
CDR3 protein: CASSLKTGGFYYGYTF
CDR3 DNA: TGTGCCAGCAGTTTGAAGACAGGGGGTTTTTACTATGGCTACACCTTC

D gene: .
J gene: TRBJ2-1
clone size: .
V gene: TRBV5-4
CDR3 protein: CASSLAGAGWGEQFF
CDR3 DNA: TGTGCCAGCAGCTTGGCGGGGGCGGGTTGGGGTGAGCAGTTCTTC

D gene: TRBD2
J gene: TRBJ2-5
clone size: .
V gene: TRBV6-2/TRBV6-3
CDR3 protein: CASSYGGRDLQETQYF
CDR3 DNA: TGTGCCAGCAGTTACGGAGGGAGGGACCTACAAGAGACCCAGTACTTC

D gene: TRBD2
J gene: TRBJ2-1
clone size: few
V gene: TRBV7-9
CDR3 protein: CASSPEGSTSGRADEQFF
CDR3 DNA: TGTGCCAGCAGCCCAGAGGGGTCCACTAGCGGGAGGGCCGATGAGCAGTTCTTC

D gene: .
J gene: TRBJ2-1
clone size: .
V gene: TRBV20-1
CDR3 protein: CSARRVNEQFF
CDR3 DNA: TGCAGTGCTAGGAGGGTGAATGAGCAGTTCTTC

D gene: .
J gene: TRBJ2-1
clone size: many
V gene: TRBV20-1
CDR3 protein: CSATPFSGSYNEQFF
CDR3 DNA: TGCAGTGCTACCCCCTTTAGCGGCTCCTACAATGAGCAGTTCTTC

D gene: .
J gene: TRBJ1-2
clone size: many
V gene: TRBV27
CDR3 protein: CASSWDGNYGYTF
CDR3 DNA: TGTGCCAGCAGTTGGGACGGGAACTATGGCTACACCTTC

D gene: .
J gene: TRBJ2-7
clone size: few
V gene: TRBV7-3
CDR3 protein: CASSIDRGEQYF
CDR3 DNA: TGTGCCAGCAGCATAGATAGGGGCGAGCAGTACTTC

D gene: .
J gene: TRBJ1-4
clone size: .
V gene: TRBV6-2/TRBV6-3
CDR3 protein: CASSWAGEKLFF
CDR3 DNA: TGTGCCAGCAGTTGGGCGGGTGAAAAACTGTTTTTT

D gene: .
J gene: TRBJ2-2
clone size: .
V gene: TRBV13
CDR3 protein: CASSPKGPNTGELFF
CDR3 DNA: TGTGCCAGCTCCCCGAAGGGACCGAACACCGGGGAGCTGTTTTTT

D gene: TRBD1
J gene: TRBJ2-5
clone size: .
V gene: TRBV20-1
CDR3 protein: CSAPKLPGQGRFGETQYF
CDR3 DNA: TGCAGTGCTCCTAAACTCCCGGGACAGGGACGTTTCGGGGAGACCCAGTACTTC

D gene: TRBD2
J gene: TRBJ2-7
clone size: few
V gene: TRBV3-1
CDR3 protein: CASSQEGASGTYEQYF
CDR3 DNA: TGTGCCAGCAGCCAAGAGGGCGCTAGCGGTACCTACGAGCAGTACTTC

D gene: .
J gene: TRBJ1-5
clone size: .
V gene: TRBV20-1
CDR3 protein: CSARQSDNSNQPQHF
CDR3 DNA: TGCAGTGCTCGCCAGTCTGACAATAGCAATCAGCCCCAGCATTTT

D gene: TRBD2
J gene: TRBJ2-5
clone size: .
V gene: TRBV4-2
CDR3 protein: CASSPQREWNEQYF
CDR3 DNA: TGTGCCAGCAGCCCCCAGCGGGAATGGAATGAGCAGTACTTC

D gene: TRBD2
J gene: TRBJ2-1
clone size: .
V gene: TRBV9
CDR3 protein: CASSVDPLAGVRVEQFF
CDR3 DNA: TGTGCCAGCAGCGTAGACCCGCTAGCGGGAGTTAGAGTTGAGCAGTTCTTC

D gene: .
J gene: TRBJ1-1
clone size: .
V gene: TRBV20-1
CDR3 protein: CSVRPGTGNTEAFF
CDR3 DNA: TGCAGTGTACGCCCCGGGACGGGGAACACTGAAGCTTTCTTT